Only a few counts were recorded for the clone carrying this T cell receptor (beta chain). Its antigen remains unidentified. A second PCR, run for about 7 to 11 cycles, used a sample-barcoded 5' primer plus a J-beta primer mix. A minimum of 2.5 million CDR3-containing paired-end reads was obtained for each sample. One entry per CDR3 protein, called by TCRdb with MiXCR from the 5' RACE reads. The table includes 1.8 million or so distinct CDR3 sequences, roughly two fifths detected once. This CDR3 comprises 15 residues. With 2 bases removed from V and 2 bases from J, the gap between germline ends came to 12 bases. Per the germline V gene, CDR1 is SEHNR and CDR2 is FQNEAQ (reference sequence). The data were taken from a study of blood T cells in healthy people across ages. Findings of the study overall: Significant beta diversity loss was already apparent by age approximately 40, declining roughly linearly. Estimates drawn from one million T cells were deemed to understate diversity.

Specimen: blood. The receptor comes from a human donor in good health. The J gene is TRBJ1-2, the V gene TRBV7-9; unclear D gene. The CDR3 DNA reads TGTGCCAGCAGCTTAAGCGGAACAGTAAACTATGGCTACACCTTC. It encodes CASSLSGTVNYGYTF.